The present entry profiles one TCR beta chain with its context. The germline CDR1 and CDR2 sequences are MNHEY and SVGAGI. The CDR3 is 14 residues long. V trimming: 5 bases; J trimming: 9 bases; junction bases outside the gene matches: 9. The data derive from a study of blood T cell repertoires in COVID-19. Study details: The analysed material was cDNA or gDNA that came from T cells, B-cell-depleted T cells, or PBMCs.

Produced via immunoSEQ multiplex PCR; TCRdb's table is partial and in-frame only. The data show some 110,000 clones, more than 75% seen once. The receptor comes from a man aged 65-85 years with acute or convalescent COVID-19. Sequencing used peripheral blood. The V and J genes are TRBV6-5 and TRBJ1-5; 8 positions agree with TRBD1. The CDR3 here is CASSPPGTGGPQHF. The CDR3 DNA reads TGTGCCAGCAGTCCGCCCGGGACAGGAGGGCCCCAGCATTTT.